A single sample gave rise to the 22 T cell receptor beta chains below, sequenced in a study of cytomegalovirus exposure and HLA in healthy donors. Amplification used 60 Vbeta primers and 13 Jbeta primers. Measured with immunoSEQ multiplex PCR; TCRdb has only the in-frame clones, and not every one. The data contain 95,000 to 110,000 clones, about 80% of them seen just once; the ten biggest clones take up less than 3.5%. The source material was PBMCs. The receptors come from a man younger than 40 in good health and CMV-seropositive.

The rearrangement links TRBV6-6 to TRBJ1-1; D not resolved. The V end lost 5 bases, the J end lost 0 bases, and 4 bases lay between the germline ends. CDR3 length equals 12 residues. In germline, CDR1 is MNHNY, CDR2 SVGAGI (reference sequence). For the CDR3, the DNA is TGTGCCAGCAGTCCGGTGAACACTGAAGCTTTCTTT. Translated, it gives CASSPVNTEAFF.

The chain combines TRBV5-1 with TRBJ1-5; a weak D match, TRBD1 (5 bases). The CDR3 is made up of 15 amino acids. Between the trimmed V and J ends, which lost 4 bases and 7 bases, there was a span of 18 bases. From germline, CDR1 is SGHRS and CDR2 YFSETQ. The CDR3 spells CASSPDGGFRQPQHF. For the CDR3, the DNA is TGCGCCAGCAGCCCGGACGGGGGTTTTCGGCAGCCCCAGCATTTT.

The chain's CDR3 is CAISESQYYEQYF. CDR3 coding DNA: TGTGCCATCAGTGAGTCACAGTACTACGAGCAGTACTTC. V is TRBV10-3 and J is TRBJ2-7; unclear D gene. The CDR3 sequence is 13 residues long. Trimming left V 0 bases short and J 3 bases short, with 6 bases between. The germline gives CDR1 ENHRY, CDR2 SYGVKD.

V and J are TRBV13 and TRBJ2-7; 9 nucleotides align to TRBD1. After removal of 6 bases from V and 6 bases from J, the junction contained 3 bases not matched to a gene. CDR1 is PRHDT, CDR2 FYEKMQ, per germline (reference sequence). CDR3 size: 12 residues. CDR3 in DNA: TGTGCCAGCAGACTGACAGGGGGCGAGCAGTACTTC. Translation: CASRLTGGEQYF. Full variable domain (rest looked up from reference TRBV13 and TRBJ2-7): AAGVIQSPRHLIKEKRETATLKCYPIPRHDTVYWYQQGPGQDPQFLISFYEKMQSDKGSIPDRFSAQQFSDYHSELNMSSLELGDSALYFCASRLTGGEQYFGPGTRLTVT.

The rearrangement uses TRBV12-5 and TRBJ1-1; TRBD1 might be the D (5 bases). The CDR3 contains 14 residues. V lost 1 base to trimming and J lost 6 bases, with 12 bases between them. Germline CDR1 and CDR2: LGHNT and FRNRAP. CDR3 coding DNA: TGTGCTAGTGGTTTGGCCCTCGGGGGAGCTGAAGCTTTCTTT. Amino acid sequence: CASGLALGGAEAFF.

The V and J genes are TRBV7-9 and TRBJ2-2, with 7 positions matching TRBD2. Germline-derived CDR1 and CDR2 are SEHNR and FQNEAQ (reference sequence). Trimming at V came to 6 bases and at J to 7 bases, leaving 11 bases not matched to a gene. The CDR3 loop spans 15 amino acids. CDR3: CASRSRDYPLGELFF. The DNA of the CDR3 is TGTGCCAGCAGGAGCCGGGACTACCCGCTCGGGGAGCTGTTTTTT. Together with reference TRBV7-9 and TRBJ2-2, the CDR3 gives the full variable domain: DTGVSQNPRHKITKRGQNVTFRCDPISEHNRLYWYRQTLGQGPEFLTYFQNEAQLEKSRLLSDRFSAERPKGSFSTLEIQRTEQGDSAMYLCASRSRDYPLGELFFGEGSRLTVL.

This rearrangement joins TRBV11-2 to TRBJ2-5, with TRBD2 matching over 7 bases. Germline V gene data show CDR1 as SGHAT and CDR2 as FQNNGV. This CDR3 region has 14 residues. V gave up 4 bases and J gave up 5 bases; unmatched junction bases: 7. The CDR3 coding sequence is TGTGCCAGCAGCTCGGGGGGTATTGGGGAGACCCAGTACTTC. It codes for CASSSGGIGETQYF.

The V call is TRBV9, the J call TRBJ1-4; 7 bases are a match to TRBD1. CDR1 is SGDLS, CDR2 YYNGEE, per germline. The V gene end was trimmed by 0 bases and the J gene end by 8 bases; junction bases not matched to a gene: 7. The CDR3 spans 15 residues. CDR3 region: CASSVGAGGPEKLFF. The CDR3 nucleotides are TGTGCCAGCAGCGTAGGGGCAGGGGGTCCAGAAAAACTGTTTTTT.

Note on this clone: Other nucleotide sequences in the sample specify the same CDR3. The rearrangement links TRBV6-4 to TRBJ2-5, with TRBD2 identical over 10 bases. V lost 4 bases and J lost 7; bases outside the gene matches: 6. Germline CDR1 reads MRHNA; CDR2 reads SNTAGT. The CDR3 extends over 14 amino acids. The CDR3: CASSASGGFGTQYF. The CDR3 region has the DNA TGTGCCAGCAGTGCTAGCGGGGGATTCGGGACCCAGTACTTC.

This clone appeared a few times. Its ends do not fully match the called genes, so a read error is possible. This chain joins TRBV7-9 and TRBJ2-7; D possibly corresponds to TRBD2 (5 bases). Per the germline V gene, CDR1 is SEHNR and CDR2 is FQNEAQ (reference sequence). The CDR3 contains 14 residues. The CDR3 coding sequence is TGTTCCAGCAGCTTAGGAGGTTCCTCCTACGAGCAGTACTTC. Protein sequence: CSSSLGGSSYEQYF.

This chain connects TRBV6-6 to TRBJ2-3, with 8 bases fitting TRBD1. The CDR3 covers 16 residues. Germline CDR1 MNHNY, CDR2 SVGAGI (reference sequence). The J segment lost 2 bases and the V segment lost 0 bases, leaving 4 bases of the junction unmatched. The CDR3 DNA follows: TGTGCCAGCAGTTACTCGACAGGGGTTGTCACAGATACGCAGTATTTT. This codes for CASSYSTGVVTDTQYF.

V and J are TRBV9 and TRBJ2-7; tentative D call: TRBD1 (6 bases). Germline V gene lookup returns CDR1 SGDLS and CDR2 YYNGEE. CDR3 length equals 15 residues. V was pared by 4 bases and J by 3 bases, with 17 bases between. CDR3: CASSPRLGAVYEQYF. In DNA form, the CDR3 reads TGTGCCAGCAGCCCCCGGTTGGGGGCCGTCTACGAGCAGTACTTC.

This clone has just one count. CDR3 DNA sequence: TGTGCCAGTATTGAGGGCAGGGGCGTGAACACTGAAGCTTTCTTT. Its protein product is CASIEGRGVNTEAFF. J is TRBJ1-1 and V is TRBV19; a weak D match, TRBD1 (6 bases). V was cut by 7 bases and J by 0 bases, with 15 bases left in between. The CDR3 is 15 amino acids. Germline CDR1 and CDR2: LNHDA and SQIVND (reference sequence).

This clone has a handful of counts. The rearrangement joins TRBV2 to TRBJ1-1; D is unclear. This CDR3 spans 14 amino acids. Trimming left V 5 bases short and J 1 base short, with 11 bases between. CDR1 and CDR2 from the germline V gene are SNHLY and FYNNEI. The CDR3 loop is CASSQRPGNTEAFF. The DNA for the CDR3 is TGTGCCAGCAGTCAGCGTCCGGGGAACACTGAAGCTTTCTTT.

This clone was observed a handful of times. J is TRBJ2-3 and V is TRBV7-2; 8 nucleotides agree with TRBD1. The V and J ends lost 5 bases and 0 bases, in that order; junction bases with no gene match: 1. The CDR3 sequence is 14 residues long. Germline CDR1 is SGHTA and CDR2 is FQGNSA. This chain's CDR3 is CASSRQGSTDTQYF. The CDR3 region has the DNA TGTGCCAGCAGCCGACAGGGGAGCACAGATACGCAGTATTTT.

The chain is built from TRBV18 and TRBJ2-6; no definite D call. The CDR3 loop spans 17 amino acids. CDR1 is KGHSH, CDR2 LQKENI, per germline. V was pared by 2 bases and J by 2 bases, with 13 bases between. Here the CDR3 reads CASSPSLAGAGANVLTF. DNA for the CDR3: TGTGCCAGCTCACCATCTCTGGCCGGAGCTGGGGCCAACGTCCTGACTTTC.

The chain combines TRBV5-6 with TRBJ1-1; D ambiguous. Germline values: CDR1 SGHDT, CDR2 YYEEEE. Trimming pared 1 base from V and 6 bases from J, leaving 16 bases between. CDR3 size: 15 residues. The CDR3 DNA reads as TGTGCCAGCAGCTTGCCCGGTTTCGATTTGTCTGAAGCTTTCTTT. It is translated as CASSLPGFDLSEAFF. Full variable domain (outside the CDR3, taken from reference TRBV5-6 and TRBJ1-1): DAGVTQSPTHLIKTRGQQVTLRCSPKSGHDTVSWYQQALGQGPQFIFQYYEEEERQRGNFPDRFSGHQFPNYSSELNVNALLLGDSALYLCASSLPGFDLSEAFFGQGTRLTVV.

This chain connects TRBV25-1 to TRBJ2-7, with 7 positions matching TRBD1. After removal of 3 bases from V and 2 bases from J, the junction contained 7 bases not matched to a gene. In germline, CDR1 is MGHDK, CDR2 SYGVNS. The CDR3 totals 15 residues. DNA for the CDR3: TGTGCCAGCAGTGATACGTGGACAGGCACCTACGAGCAGTACTTC. Translating gives CASSDTWTGTYEQYF.

The chain is built from TRBV5-4 and TRBJ2-7; 8 bases align to TRBD1. CDR3 length: 15 amino acids. V lost 1 base to trimming and J lost 7 bases; unmatched junction nucleotides: 10. Germline values: CDR1 SGHNT, CDR2 YYREEE (reference sequence). The CDR3 region has the DNA TGTGCCAGCAGCTTGTTAGGACAGGGCGCTCATGAGCAGTACTTC. This gives the protein CASSLLGQGAHEQYF.

Only one count was recorded for this clone. The V call is TRBV18, the J call TRBJ1-1, with a weak D call TRBD1 (5 bases). Between the trimmed V and J ends, which lost 2 bases and 2 bases, there was a span of 9 bases. Germline CDR1 reads KGHSH; CDR2 reads LQKENI. This CDR3 has 14 amino acids. As DNA, the CDR3 is TGTGCCAGCTCACCAGGGGCCCCAAACACTGAAGCTTTCTTT. Translation: CASSPGAPNTEAFF.

This clone was counted only a few times. This chain joins TRBV5-6 and TRBJ2-3; a weak D match, TRBD2 (8 bases). The CDR3 consists of 16 residues. Germline CDR1 and CDR2: SGHDT and YYEEEE. V was shortened by 4 bases and J by 1 base, with 16 bases between the two germline ends. CDR3 sequence (DNA): TGTGCCAGCAGCCGGGGGGGACAGATCCGCACAGATACGCAGTATTTT. It yields the protein CASSRGGQIRTDTQYF.

The chain combines TRBV5-1 with TRBJ1-2; tentative D call: TRBD1 (6 bases). With 7 bases removed from V and 0 bases from J, the gap between germline ends came to 16 bases. The germline V gene encodes CDR1 SGHRS and CDR2 YFSETQ. The length of the CDR3 is 15 residues. The CDR3 region is CASSGTIMSNYGYTF. The CDR3 DNA reads as TGCGCCAGCTCAGGGACAATAATGTCTAACTATGGCTACACCTTC. The variable domain in full, with the rest retrieved from reference TRBV5-1 and TRBJ1-2, is KAGVTQTPRYLIKTRGQQVTLSCSPISGHRSVSWYQQTPGQGLQFLFEYFSETQRNKGNFPGRFSGRQFSNSRSEMNVSTLELGDSALYLCASSGTIMSNYGYTFGSGTRLTVV.